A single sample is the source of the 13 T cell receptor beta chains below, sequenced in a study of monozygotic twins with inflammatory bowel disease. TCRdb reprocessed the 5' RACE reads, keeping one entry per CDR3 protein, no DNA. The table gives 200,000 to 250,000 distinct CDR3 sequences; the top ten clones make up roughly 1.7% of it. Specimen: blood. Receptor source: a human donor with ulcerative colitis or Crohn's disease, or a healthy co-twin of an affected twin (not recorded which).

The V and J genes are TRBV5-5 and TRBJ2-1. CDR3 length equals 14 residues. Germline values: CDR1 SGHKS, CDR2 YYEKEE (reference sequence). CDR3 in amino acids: CASSLFGQYNEQFF.

The CDR3 loop reads CASSLRQDNTEAFF. The genes are TRBV5-1 and TRBJ1-1; TCRdb picks TRBD1, but there is no DNA to check that call. The V gene's germline CDR1 is SGHRS and CDR2 YFSETQ. The length of the CDR3 is 14 residues. Using reference TRBV5-1 and TRBJ1-1 for the parts outside the CDR3, the full variable domain is KAGVTQTPRYLIKTRGQQVTLSCSPISGHRSVSWYQQTPGQGLQFLFEYFSETQRNKGNFPGRFSGRQFSNSRSEMNVSTLELGDSALYLCASSLRQDNTEAFFGQGTRLTVV.

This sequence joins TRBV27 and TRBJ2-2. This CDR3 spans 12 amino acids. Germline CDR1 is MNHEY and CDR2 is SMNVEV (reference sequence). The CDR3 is CASSQYTGELFF.

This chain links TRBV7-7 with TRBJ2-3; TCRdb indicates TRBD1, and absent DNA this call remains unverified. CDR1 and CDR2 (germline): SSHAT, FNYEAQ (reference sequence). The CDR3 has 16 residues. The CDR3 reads CASSLGSGQHTDTQYF.

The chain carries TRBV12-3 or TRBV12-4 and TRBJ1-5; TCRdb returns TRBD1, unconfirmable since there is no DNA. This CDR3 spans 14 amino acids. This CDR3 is CATARGDGNQPQHF.

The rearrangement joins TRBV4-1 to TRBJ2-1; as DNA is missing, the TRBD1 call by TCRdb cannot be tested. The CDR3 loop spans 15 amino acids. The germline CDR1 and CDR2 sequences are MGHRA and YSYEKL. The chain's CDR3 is CASSQATEGRNEQFF.

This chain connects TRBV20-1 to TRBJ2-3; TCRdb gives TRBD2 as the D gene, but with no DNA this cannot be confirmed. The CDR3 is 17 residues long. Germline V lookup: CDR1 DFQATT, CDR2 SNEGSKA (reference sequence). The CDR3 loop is CSAREPGTPTVTDTQYF.

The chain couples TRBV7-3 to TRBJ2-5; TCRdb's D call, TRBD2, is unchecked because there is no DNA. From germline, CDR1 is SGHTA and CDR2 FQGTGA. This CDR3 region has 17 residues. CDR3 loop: CASSPVGLAGGRETQYF.

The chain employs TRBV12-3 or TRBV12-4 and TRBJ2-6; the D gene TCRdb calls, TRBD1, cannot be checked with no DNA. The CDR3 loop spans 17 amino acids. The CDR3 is CASSFGGRGPATNVLTF.

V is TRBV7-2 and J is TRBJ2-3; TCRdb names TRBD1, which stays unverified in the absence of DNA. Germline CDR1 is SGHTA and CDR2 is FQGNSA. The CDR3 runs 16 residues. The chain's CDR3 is CASSLQGTGLTDTQYF.

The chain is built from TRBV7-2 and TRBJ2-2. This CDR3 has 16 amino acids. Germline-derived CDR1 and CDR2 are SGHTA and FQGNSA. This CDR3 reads CASSLQGGVGTGELFF.

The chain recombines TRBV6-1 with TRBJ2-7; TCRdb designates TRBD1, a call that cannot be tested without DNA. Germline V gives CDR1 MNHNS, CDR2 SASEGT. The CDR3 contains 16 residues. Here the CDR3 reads CASSQGQGQPSYEQYF.

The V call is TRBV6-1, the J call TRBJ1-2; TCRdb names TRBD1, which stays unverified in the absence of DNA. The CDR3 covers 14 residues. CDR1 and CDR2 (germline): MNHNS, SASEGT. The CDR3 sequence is CASGSGTGGYGYTF.